This TCR beta chain comes out of a study of cytomegalovirus exposure and HLA in healthy donors. The PCR contained 60 Vbeta and 13 Jbeta primers. Assay used: immunoSEQ multiplex PCR; TCRdb lists only in-frame clones, some missing. The table records about 78,000 clones, 80% of them present only once. CDR3 size: 15 residues. From germline, CDR1 is SGHRS and CDR2 YFSETQ. V shed 0 bases, J shed 1 base, and the junction held 4 bases outside the gene matches. This clone was seen only once. As yet, its antigen is unknown. Findings of the study overall: Indistinguishable V segments, including TRBV6-2 and TRBV6-3, were excluded. In an earlier analysis, in 587 donors, most V segments appeared productive either ~90% or ~30% of the time.

Donors showed nominal health when sampled, although they likely had unrecorded immune exposures. This TCR was sampled from a man aged 45-65 years in good health and CMV-seropositive. The chain links TRBV5-1 to TRBJ2-7; 7 nucleotides match TRBD2. The specimen was PBMCs. In DNA, the CDR3 is TGCGCCAGCAGCTTGGAGGCTAGCGGTTCCTACGAGCAGTACTTC. This encodes CASSLEASGSYEQYF.